The TCR beta chain under discussion was sequenced for a study of blood T cell repertoires in COVID-19. Across the study: The United States, Italy and Spain provided the acute and convalescent COVID-19 samples. T cells, B-cell-depleted T cells, or PBMCs supplied cDNA or gDNA.

V shed 6 bases and J 0 bases; nucleotides not matched to a gene: 5. Germline values: CDR1 ENHRY, CDR2 SYGVKD. The CDR3 is made up of 14 amino acids. Patients from Seattle were sampled longitudinally, starting during active infection. Per the study methods: How many nucleated cells were present was estimated from reference gene primer amplification. Sequenced by immunoSEQ multiplex PCR; TCRdb stores in-frame clones only, minus some. Clonal size and the V and J genes are those of that table, whereas D and trimming came from the DNA. The repertoire holds approximately 270,000 clones, with 70% to 90% as singletons.

The sequenced material came from peripheral blood. J is TRBJ2-7 and V is TRBV10-3; 7 bases match TRBD2. The TCR sequence derives from a human donor with COVID-19, enrolled during active disease. The donor label of this sample is uncertain. CDR3 DNA: TGTGCCATCAGGGTTTCTAGCGGCTCCTACGAGCAGTACTTC. Its translation is CAIRVSSGSYEQYF.